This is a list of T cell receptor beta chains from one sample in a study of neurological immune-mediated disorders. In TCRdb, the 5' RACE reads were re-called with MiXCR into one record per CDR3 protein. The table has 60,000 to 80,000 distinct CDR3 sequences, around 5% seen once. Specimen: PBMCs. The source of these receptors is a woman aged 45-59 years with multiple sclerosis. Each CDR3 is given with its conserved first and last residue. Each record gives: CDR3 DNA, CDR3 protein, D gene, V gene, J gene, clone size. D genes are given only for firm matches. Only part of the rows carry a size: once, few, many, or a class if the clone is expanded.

TGTGCCATCAGTGACTTGGACAGAGCTAACAATGGCTACACCTTC	CAISDLDRANNGYTF	.	TRBV10-3	TRBJ1-2	many
TGCGCCAGCAGCCGGTCGGCGGCGAGCGGTTCACCCCTCAACTTT	CASSRSAASGSPLNF	.	TRBV4-3	TRBJ1-6	.
TGTGCCAGCAGGTTGGGGGATTCCGGGGCCAACGTCCTGACTTTC	CASRLGDSGANVLTF	.	TRBV12-3/TRBV12-4	TRBJ2-6	many
TGTGCCAGCAGTGCAATCACAGGGGGCAATCAGCCCCAGCATTTT	CASSAITGGNQPQHF	TRBD1	TRBV12-3/TRBV12-4	TRBJ1-5	many
TGTGCCATCAGTGGGACAGAGAGTTCACCCCTCCACTTT	CAISGTESSPLHF	.	TRBV10-3	TRBJ1-6	many
TGCGCCAGCAGCTTGGAAGGGGGCGGCACCGGGGAGCTGTTTTTT	CASSLEGGGTGELFF	TRBD1	TRBV5-1	TRBJ2-2	many
TGTGCCAGCAGCTCCCCTGGAGAGGATACGCAGTATTTT	CASSSPGEDTQYF	.	TRBV3-1	TRBJ2-3	many
TGTGCCAGTAAGGATTTCGATAGCAATCAGCCCCAGAATTTT	CASKDFDSNQPQNF	.	TRBV19	TRBJ1-5	.
TGTGCCACCAGCAGGGCGACAGGGGGCGTGGATACGCAGTATTTT	CATSRATGGVDTQYF	TRBD1	TRBV15	TRBJ2-3	many
TGTGCCACCAGTGAGTCGACAGGGTCAGATACGCAGTATTTT	CATSESTGSDTQYF	TRBD1	TRBV24-1	TRBJ2-3	many
TGTGCCAGCAGTACGGATGATAATTCACCCCTCAACTTT	CASSTDDNSPLNF	.	TRBV6-1	TRBJ1-6	.
TGCAGCGTTGAAGATCGGGACCACTTCAAAAAAGAGACCCAGTACTTC	CSVEDRDHFKKETQYF	.	TRBV29-1	TRBJ2-5	many
TGCAGTGCCGACACTGGCTGGGAGAACACTGAAGCTTTCTTT	CSADTGWENTEAFF	.	TRBV20-1	TRBJ1-1	many
TGTGCCAGCAGCTTACCCACAGGGTGGGGTGAGCAGTTCTTC	CASSLPTGWGEQFF	.	TRBV7-9	TRBJ2-1	many
TGTGCCAGCAGCTTAAGGACAGGCCTTGATGAGGAGCCCCAGCATTTT	CASSLRTGLDEEPQHF	TRBD1	TRBV7-8	TRBJ1-5	many
TGTGCCATCAGTGTTGAGGGGGCGATAGCCGGGGAGCTGTTTTTT	CAISVEGAIAGELFF	TRBD1	TRBV10-3	TRBJ2-2	many
TGCAGCGCCAACCGAGCAACTAATGAAAAACTGTTTTTT	CSANRATNEKLFF	.	TRBV29-1	TRBJ1-4	many
TGTGCCAGCAGCTTGGAGGGCCTAGCGGGGGGCACAGATACGCAGTATTTT	CASSLEGLAGGTDTQYF	TRBD2	TRBV5-6	TRBJ2-3	many
TGCAGTGCTAGGGGGGACAAAACCTACGAGCAGTACTTC	CSARGDKTYEQYF	.	TRBV20-1	TRBJ2-7	many
TGTGCCAGCGGGACGGCGGGCACAGATACGCAGTATTTT	CASGTAGTDTQYF	.	TRBV7-3	TRBJ2-3	many
TGTGCCAGCAGCTTTAATGGATTACAGTTCTTC	CASSFNGLQFF	.	TRBV7-9	TRBJ2-1	many
TGCAGTGCTAGAGTGGGACAGGGGTTTCCGCCCCAGCATTTT	CSARVGQGFPPQHF	TRBD1	TRBV20-1	TRBJ1-5	many
TGCGCCAGCAGCTTGGGAGGAATCTTCTCTGGGGCCAACGTCCTGACTTTC	CASSLGGIFSGANVLTF	.	TRBV5-1	TRBJ2-6	many
TGCGCCAGCTCTACGGGGCGGAAAAACACCGGGGAGCTGTTTTTT	CASSTGRKNTGELFF	.	TRBV5-1	TRBJ2-2	many
TGTGCCAGCAGCCCAAAGGGACAGGGTGGACAGCCCCAGAATTTT	CASSPKGQGGQPQNF	TRBD1	TRBV25-1	TRBJ1-5	.
TGTGCCAGCAGTCCCGGGACAAACAATGAGCAGTTCTTC	CASSPGTNNEQFF	.	TRBV7-3	TRBJ2-1	many
TGTGCCAGCAGCTCAACGGCCGAAGACAATCAGCCCCAGAATTTT	CASSSTAEDNQPQNF	.	TRBV3-1	TRBJ1-5	.
TGTGCCAGCACCCCCGGGGGCACGAACACCGGGGAGCTGTTTTTT	CASTPGGTNTGELFF	.	TRBV12-3/TRBV12-4	TRBJ2-2	many
TGCGCCAGCAGCCCCACGGTAAAAGAGACCCAGTACTTC	CASSPTVKETQYF	.	TRBV5-1	TRBJ2-5	large
TGTGCCAGCAGCCCGAAGTCCTTGTTACATTGGTACGAGCAGTACTTC	CASSPKSLLHWYEQYF	.	TRBV7-3	TRBJ2-7	.
TGTGCCAGCAGCTCTCTGGGGACAGGGGTCAGCCGGGAGCTGTTTTTT	CASSSLGTGVSRELFF	TRBD1	TRBV11-2	TRBJ2-2	many
TGTGCCAGCAGCTTAGGGCAGGGGGGTTATGGCTACACCTTC	CASSLGQGGYGYTF	TRBD1	TRBV5-1	TRBJ1-2	many
TGTGCCAGCAGCGCCGGGATTAGTCCACCCCTCAACTTT	CASSAGISPPLNF	.	TRBV7-9	TRBJ1-6	.
TGCAGCGTTGAACGGATAGAGACCCAGTACTTC	CSVERIETQYF	.	TRBV29-1	TRBJ2-5	many
TGTGCCAGCAGCCGGGACAGCGAGGAGACCCAGTACTTC	CASSRDSEETQYF	TRBD1	TRBV7-9	TRBJ2-5	few
TGTGCCAGCGGAGGGACAGGGGAGAGCGGTGAAGCTTTCTTT	CASGGTGESGEAFF	TRBD1	TRBV25-1	TRBJ1-1	many
TGCGCCAGCAGCTTGTCGGGCCCGGGGAAACTGTTTTTT	CASSLSGPGKLFF	.	TRBV5-1	TRBJ1-4	many
TGCGCCAGCAGCTTGGGTCTAGCGGGGGGCTATAGCTCCTACAATGAGCAGTTCTTC	CASSLGLAGGYSSYNEQFF	TRBD2	TRBV5-1	TRBJ2-1	many
TGTGCCAGCAGTTTAACTAGCGGGAGTCTCTGGACCGGGGAGCTGTTTTTT	CASSLTSGSLWTGELFF	TRBD2	TRBV12-3/TRBV12-4	TRBJ2-2	many
TGTGCCAGCAGCTTAGGCCGGGAGTATCAGCCCCAGCATTTT	CASSLGREYQPQHF	.	TRBV7-8	TRBJ1-5	many
TGCGCCAGCAGATTGGGGGGTAACAATCAGCCCCAGCATTTT	CASRLGGNNQPQHF	.	TRBV5-1	TRBJ1-5	.
TGTGCCAGCAGCTTAGGGGTCCAAGAGACCCAGTACTTC	CASSLGVQETQYF	.	TRBV7-8	TRBJ2-5	many
TGTGCCAGCAGCTTATCAGGGAGAGTAGAGACCCAGTACTTC	CASSLSGRVETQYF	.	TRBV7-9	TRBJ2-5	many
TGCGCCAGCAGCTTGACAGGGCCGGGTCAGCCCCAGCATTTT	CASSLTGPGQPQHF	.	TRBV5-1	TRBJ1-5	many
TGTGCCAGCAGCTTAGTTGGGGTAGCACGCCCCGACAATGAGCAGTTCTTC	CASSLVGVARPDNEQFF	.	TRBV11-1	TRBJ2-1	many
TGTGCCAGCAGCCCGGCAGGGCCCTCCTACAATGAGCAGTTCTTC	CASSPAGPSYNEQFF	.	TRBV7-2	TRBJ2-1	many
TGTGCCAGCAGCTCGACAGGGGGTAGGGCATCGGATCAGCCCCAGAATTTT	CASSSTGGRASDQPQNF	TRBD1	TRBV5-6	TRBJ1-5	.
TGTGCCAGCTCACAACGAGAGTACGAGCAGTACTTC	CASSQREYEQYF	.	TRBV18	TRBJ2-7	many
TGCAGTGCTAGTCGAATAGCGGGGGACACAGATACGCAGTATTTT	CSASRIAGDTDTQYF	TRBD2	TRBV20-1	TRBJ2-3	many
TGTGCCAGCAGCTCATCAAACAGGGACCGAAATGAAAAACTGTTTTTT	CASSSSNRDRNEKLFF	.	TRBV7-9	TRBJ1-4	many
TGTGCCAGCAGTGAAGGGGGCCATGGCTACACCTTC	CASSEGGHGYTF	.	TRBV2	TRBJ1-2	many
TGTGCCAGCTCACCACCTTCCCTTGGCACTGAAGCTTTCTTT	CASSPPSLGTEAFF	.	TRBV18	TRBJ1-1	many
TGTGCCAGCAGTTACCTCGCAGGGTATGATACTCCTAGCTCTGGGGCCAACGTCCTGACTTTC	CASSYLAGYDTPSSGANVLTF	.	TRBV6-6	TRBJ2-6	.